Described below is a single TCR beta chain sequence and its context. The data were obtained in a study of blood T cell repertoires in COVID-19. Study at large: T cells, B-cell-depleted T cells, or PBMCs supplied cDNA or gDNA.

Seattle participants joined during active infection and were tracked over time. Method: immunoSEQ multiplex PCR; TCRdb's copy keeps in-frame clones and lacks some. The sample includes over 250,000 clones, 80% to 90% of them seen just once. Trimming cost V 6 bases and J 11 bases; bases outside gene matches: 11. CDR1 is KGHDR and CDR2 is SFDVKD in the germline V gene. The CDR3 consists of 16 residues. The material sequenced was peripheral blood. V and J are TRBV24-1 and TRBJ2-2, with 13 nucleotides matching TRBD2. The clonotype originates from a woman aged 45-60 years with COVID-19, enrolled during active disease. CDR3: CATSSPGTSGNGELFF. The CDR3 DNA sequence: TGTGCCACCAGTTCTCCCGGGACTAGCGGGAATGGAGAGCTGTTTTTT.